The rows below give T cell receptor beta chains drawn from one sample of a study of cytomegalovirus exposure and HLA in healthy donors. Produced via immunoSEQ multiplex PCR; TCRdb's table is partial and in-frame only. The table lists roughly 120,000 clones, around 80% of them singletons, with 0.85% to 1.3% in the top ten. What was sequenced was PBMCs. The receptors originated from a human donor in good health. The CDR3 runs from the conserved cysteine through the conserved F or W. The D gene is left open where the match is weak. Size is stated for part of the rows, as once, few or many counts, or as a class when the clone is expanded.

cdr3_nt	cdr3_aa	j_call	clone_size	d_call	v_call
TGTGCCAGCAGCCAAGATCAGGGCGGGGGGGCTTCCGAGCAGTACTTC	CASSQDQGGGASEQYF	TRBJ2-7	NA	TRBD2	TRBV7-9
TGTGCCAGCAGTTACTCGGGGACAGAAAACATTCAGTACTTC	CASSYSGTENIQYF	TRBJ2-4	NA	TRBD1	TRBV6-6
TGTGCCAGCAGCCAGCGGGGCAGGGGTTTTGGTGGGGCCAACGTCCTGACTTTC	CASSQRGRGFGGANVLTF	TRBJ2-6	NA	NA	TRBV11-3
TGTGCCAGCAGTGGGACAGTTACCTCCTACGAGCAGTACTTC	CASSGTVTSYEQYF	TRBJ2-7	once	NA	TRBV6-1
TGTGCCAGCAGCTCCCAATTTGCACAGGGTGAGGCTTTCTTT	CASSSQFAQGEAFF	TRBJ1-1	few	NA	TRBV7-9
TGTGCCAGCAGCCCGGCCAACCGGAGGGAGCAGTACTTC	CASSPANRREQYF	TRBJ2-7	NA	NA	TRBV5-4
TGTGCCAGCAGTTATGAGGTTCTAAGCACTGAAGCTTTCTTT	CASSYEVLSTEAFF	TRBJ1-1	many	NA	TRBV6-5
TGTGCCAGCAGTTGGGCTAGCGGGGGGGGAACCTACAATGAGCAGTTCTTC	CASSWASGGGTYNEQFF	TRBJ2-1	NA	TRBD2	TRBV27
TGTGCCAGCAGCCGAGCACTAGCGGGGGCCTACGAGCAGTACTTC	CASSRALAGAYEQYF	TRBJ2-7	NA	TRBD2	TRBV14
TGTGCCAGCAGCCCGAGGGTCAGCGGACTCTACGAGCAGTACTTC	CASSPRVSGLYEQYF	TRBJ2-7	NA	NA	TRBV28
TGTGCCAGCAGTGAAATCGGCAGGGGGTTAGGTTCACCCCTCCACTTT	CASSEIGRGLGSPLHF	TRBJ1-6	once	TRBD1	TRBV6-1
TGTGCCAGCAGCAAAGCCGGGGACAGAACTAATGAAAAACTGTTTTTT	CASSKAGDRTNEKLFF	TRBJ1-4	NA	NA	TRBV21-1
TGTGCCAGCAGCTTTCTGGGGGGGGGCGCTGGAACCGGGGAGCTGTTTTTT	CASSFLGGGAGTGELFF	TRBJ2-2	NA	NA	TRBV11-3
TGCGCCAGCAGCCTTAGCGGGGGGCCGAGACAATACGAGCAGTACTTC	CASSLSGGPRQYEQYF	TRBJ2-7	once	TRBD2	TRBV5-1
TGTGCCAGCAGTTTATGGAGCGAGAACACTGAAGCTTTCTTT	CASSLWSENTEAFF	TRBJ1-1	NA	NA	TRBV28
TGTGCCAGCAGCTTTAGGTTGGACTCCTACTATGGCTACACCTTC	CASSFRLDSYYGYTF	TRBJ1-2	NA	NA	TRBV7-8
TGTGCCAGCAGCTCCGGGACAGGGCCATTACAAGAGCAGTACTTC	CASSSGTGPLQEQYF	TRBJ2-5	NA	TRBD1	TRBV7-6
TGTGCCAGCAGCCCCAAAGCAACAGGGGTCGGCACCGGGGAGCTGTTTTTT	CASSPKATGVGTGELFF	TRBJ2-2	NA	TRBD1	TRBV7-3
TGCGCCAGCAGCTATGGGGCCGATACGCAGTATTTT	CASSYGADTQYF	TRBJ2-3	NA	NA	TRBV5-1
TGTGCCAGCAGCTTAGGTTACACATACTACGAGCAGTACTTC	CASSLGYTYYEQYF	TRBJ2-7	NA	NA	TRBV7-2
TGTGCCAGCAGTTTCGGGATCTCCTACGAGCAGTACTTC	CASSFGISYEQYF	TRBJ2-7	once	NA	TRBV27
TGTGCCAGCACCCGATCGCCGGGACAGGGGGCGCGCAATCAGCCCCAGCATTTT	CASTRSPGQGARNQPQHF	TRBJ1-5	NA	TRBD1	TRBV5-5
TGCGCCAGCAGCTTGGGACAGGGAGTCCTTCTTAACTATGGCTACACCTTC	CASSLGQGVLLNYGYTF	TRBJ1-2	NA	TRBD1	TRBV5-1
TGTGCCAGCAGGCACAGGGAATCTAATTCACCCCTCCACTTT	CASRHRESNSPLHF	TRBJ1-6	once	NA	TRBV6-1
TGTGCCAGCAGCTATGACAGTAACTCCGGAAACACCATATATTTT	CASSYDSNSGNTIYF	TRBJ1-3	NA	NA	TRBV7-2
TGCAGCGTTAGAGAGGTTACTGAGAGCCACACCTTC	CSVREVTESHTF	TRBJ1-2	NA	NA	TRBV29-1
TGTGCCAGTACCTTGGGACAGGGGGCATGGGATACGCAGTATTTT	CASTLGQGAWDTQYF	TRBJ2-3	NA	TRBD1	TRBV19
TGTGCCAGTCGACAACAGGGGGCCGGGGAGCTGTTTTTT	CASRQQGAGELFF	TRBJ2-2	NA	TRBD1	TRBV19
TGTGCCAGCAGCTTAAGGTCCGAGACAGGGCTATCGTCTGGAAACACCATATATTTT	CASSLRSETGLSSGNTIYF	TRBJ1-3	NA	TRBD1	TRBV11-2
TGCGCCAGCAGAGGTAGCGAGCACAATGAGCAGTTCTTC	CASRGSEHNEQFF	TRBJ2-1	NA	NA	TRBV4-1
TGTGCCAGCAACCCGGGACAGGACAGCTATGGCTACACCTTC	CASNPGQDSYGYTF	TRBJ1-2	NA	TRBD1	TRBV6-5
TGTGCCAGCAGCTTAGACTGGGCGAGGGCTGAAGCTTTCTTT	CASSLDWARAEAFF	TRBJ1-1	NA	NA	TRBV13
TGTGCCACCCTAGACAGGCTTAGCAATCAGCCCCAGCATTTT	CATLDRLSNQPQHF	TRBJ1-5	NA	NA	TRBV19
TGCAGCGTTGAAGATGGACATATGAGTGAAAAACTGTTTTTT	CSVEDGHMSEKLFF	TRBJ1-4	once	NA	TRBV29-1
TGTGCCATATCCGAAGGAGCGGCCTACGAGCAGTACTTC	CAISEGAAYEQYF	TRBJ2-7	NA	NA	TRBV10-3
TGTGCCAGCAGCAAAGCTGGTAGCGAGCAGTACTTC	CASSKAGSEQYF	TRBJ2-7	NA	NA	TRBV21-1
TGTGCCAGCAGTTATTCGGGACAGCCAAATTCACCCCTCCACTTT	CASSYSGQPNSPLHF	TRBJ1-6	NA	TRBD1	TRBV6-6
TGTGCCAGCAGCATGACAGAAGGAAACACCATATATTTT	CASSMTEGNTIYF	TRBJ1-3	NA	NA	TRBV9
TGTGCCAGCAGCCCGCCAGAGGCTTTCATAGGCGGAGATACGCAGTATTTT	CASSPPEAFIGGDTQYF	TRBJ2-3	NA	NA	TRBV21-1
TGTGCCAGCAGCTTTACAGCAACTAATGAAAAACTGTTTTTT	CASSFTATNEKLFF	TRBJ1-4	few	NA	TRBV7-6
TGTGCCAGCAGCGGGGACAATTGGGAGACCCAGTACTTC	CASSGDNWETQYF	TRBJ2-5	once	NA	TRBV21-1
TGCGCCAGCAGTGAGTCGAGCCTAAGGTCGGGGAAGGTTCCTCATGAAGCTTTCTTT	CASSESSLRSGKVPHEAFF	TRBJ1-1	NA	NA	TRBV10-1